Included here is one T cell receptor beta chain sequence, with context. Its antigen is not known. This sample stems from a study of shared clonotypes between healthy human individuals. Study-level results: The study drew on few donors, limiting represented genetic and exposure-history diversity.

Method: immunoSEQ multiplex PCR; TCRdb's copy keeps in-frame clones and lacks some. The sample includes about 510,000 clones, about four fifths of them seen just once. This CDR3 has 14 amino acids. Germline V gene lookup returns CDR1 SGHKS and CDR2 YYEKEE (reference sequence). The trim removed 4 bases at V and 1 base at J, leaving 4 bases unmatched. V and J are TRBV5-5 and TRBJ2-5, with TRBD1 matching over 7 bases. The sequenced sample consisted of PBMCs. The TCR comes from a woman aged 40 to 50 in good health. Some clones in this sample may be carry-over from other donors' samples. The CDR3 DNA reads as TGTGCCAGCAGCCAGGGACAGATCCAAGAGACCCAGTACTTC. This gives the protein CASSQGQIQETQYF.